One sample yielded the 8 T cell receptor beta chains listed below, sequenced in a study of blood T cell repertoires in COVID-19. Produced via immunoSEQ multiplex PCR; TCRdb's table is partial and in-frame only. The sample includes 250,000 to 300,000 clones, roughly nine tenths of them seen just once. Sequencing was carried out using peripheral blood. These receptors were obtained from a woman aged 30 to 39 with COVID-19, enrolled during active disease.

The rearrangement joins TRBV27 to TRBJ2-7; tentative D call: TRBD1 (5 bases). From germline, CDR1 is MNHEY and CDR2 SMNVEV (reference sequence). CDR3 length equals 14 residues. Trimming removed 2 bases from V and 6 bases from J, with 14 bases in between. The CDR3 protein is CASSLLLGAREQYF. In DNA, the CDR3 is TGTGCCAGCAGTTTACTTCTAGGGGCACGCGAGCAGTACTTC.

This clone came up once. J is TRBJ2-1 and V is TRBV2; TRBD1 is a possible D gene (6 bases). V was clipped by 2 bases and J by 7 bases, with 15 bases between them. The germline gives CDR1 SNHLY, CDR2 FYNNEI. This CDR3 is 15 amino acids long. The CDR3 DNA reads as TGTGCCAGCAGTGAATTTGGACAGCTTATGAATGAGCAGTTCTTC. This encodes CASSEFGQLMNEQFF.

This chain uses TRBV7-9 with TRBJ2-3; the match to TRBD1 covers 7 bases. CDR3 size: 14 residues. J was trimmed by 2 bases and V by 3 bases; bases with no gene match: 2. The V gene's germline CDR1 is SEHNR and CDR2 FQNEAQ (reference sequence). DNA of the CDR3: TGTGCCAGCAGCTTGACAGGGAACACAGATACGCAGTATTTT. Its translation is CASSLTGNTDTQYF.

V is TRBV10-3 and J is TRBJ2-1; D is perhaps TRBD2 (8 bases). The CDR3 extends over 15 amino acids. Per the germline V gene, CDR1 is ENHRY and CDR2 is SYGVKD. V lost 7 bases and J 6 bases, leaving 19 bases between the germline ends. The CDR3 sequence: CAITPGRGQGNEQFF. DNA for the CDR3: TGTGCCATCACCCCCGGGAGGGGGCAGGGCAATGAGCAGTTCTTC.

V is TRBV2 and J is TRBJ1-2; D not resolved. Trimming took off 2 bases at V and 4 bases at J, with 8 bases between the two ends. CDR3 length: 13 amino acids. CDR1 is SNHLY and CDR2 is FYNNEI in the germline V gene. CDR3 protein: CASSEISSYGYTF. The CDR3 DNA sequence: TGTGCCAGCAGTGAAATTTCGAGCTATGGCTACACCTTC.

This chain links TRBV5-6 with TRBJ1-2, with D possibly TRBD1 on 5 matching bases. Germline lookup yields CDR1 SGHDT and CDR2 YYEEEE. This CDR3 has 15 amino acids. V dropped 0 bases and J dropped 2 bases, with 11 bases sitting between them. The CDR3 sequence is CASSLGYRGNYGYTF. In DNA, the CDR3 is TGTGCCAGCAGCTTGGGATATCGGGGGAACTATGGCTACACCTTC.

V gene TRBV11-3 combines with J gene TRBJ2-1; 8 bases match TRBD1. Germline CDR1 reads SGHNT; CDR2 reads YENEEA. This CDR3 contains 14 residues. J was trimmed by 6 bases and V by 1 base; bases with no gene match: 2. The CDR3 protein is CASSLGTGFNEQFF. Here the CDR3 DNA reads TGTGCCAGCAGCTTAGGGACAGGGTTCAATGAGCAGTTCTTC.

The rearrangement uses TRBV5-4 and TRBJ1-2; 7 bases are shared with TRBD1. Germline V CDR1 and CDR2: SGHNT, YYREEE (reference sequence). This CDR3 comprises 13 residues. Trimming took 7 bases from V and 1 from J; bases not matched to a gene: 4. CDR3 coding DNA: TGTGCCAGCGGGGACAGCCATAACTATGGCTACACCTTC. This sequence encodes CASGDSHNYGYTF. Full variable domain (missing parts from reference TRBV5-4 and TRBJ1-2): ETGVTQSPTHLIKTRGQQVTLRCSSQSGHNTVSWYQQALGQGPQFIFQYYREEENGRGNFPPRFSGLQFPNYSSELNVNALELDDSALYLCASGDSHNYGYTFGSGTRLTVV.